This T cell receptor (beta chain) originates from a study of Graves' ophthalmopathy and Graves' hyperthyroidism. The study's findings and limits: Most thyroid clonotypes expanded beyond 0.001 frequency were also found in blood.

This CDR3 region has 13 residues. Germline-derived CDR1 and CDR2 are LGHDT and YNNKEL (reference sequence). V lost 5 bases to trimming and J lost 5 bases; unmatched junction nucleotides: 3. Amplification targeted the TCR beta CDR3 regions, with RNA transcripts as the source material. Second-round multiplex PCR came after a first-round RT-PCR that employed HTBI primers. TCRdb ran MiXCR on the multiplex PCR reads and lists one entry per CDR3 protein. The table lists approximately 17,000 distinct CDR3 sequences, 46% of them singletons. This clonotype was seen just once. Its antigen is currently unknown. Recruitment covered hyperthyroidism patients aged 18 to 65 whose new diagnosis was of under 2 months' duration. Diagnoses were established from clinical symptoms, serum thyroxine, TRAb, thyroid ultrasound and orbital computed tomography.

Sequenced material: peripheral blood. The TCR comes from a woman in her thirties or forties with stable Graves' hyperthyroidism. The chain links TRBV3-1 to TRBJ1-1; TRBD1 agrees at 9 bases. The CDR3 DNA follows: TGTGCCAGCAGCAAGGGACAGGGAACTGAAGCTTTCTTT. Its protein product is CASSKGQGTEAFF.